This T cell receptor beta chain derives from a study of PD-L1 blockade in urothelial cancer. The method was immunoSEQ multiplex PCR; TCRdb's version includes in-frame clones alone and lacks a portion of them. The table lists approximately 83,000 clones, around four fifths of them singletons, with around 8.1% in the top ten. CDR3 size: 13 residues. Trimming at V came to 5 bases and at J to 6 bases, leaving 3 bases not matched to a gene. Germline loops: CDR1 LNHDA, CDR2 SQIVND (reference sequence). As for time point: peripheral blood 6 weeks after treatment start. This clone appeared a single time. The input for sequencing was PBMCs, taken around atezolizumab (anti-PD-L1) treatment. The chain joins TRBV19 to TRBJ2-3, with 9 bases fitting TRBD2. The source is a man aged 65-85 years with urothelial cancer. CDR3 DNA: TGTGCCAGTAGTCTCGGACTAGCGGATACGCAGTATTTT. Translation: CASSLGLADTQYF.